The 13 T cell receptor beta chains presented below share a single source sample, sequenced in a study of T-cell memory formation after mild COVID-19. TCRdb called the 5' RACE reads again in MiXCR, with one record for every CDR3 protein. This sample has roughly 610,000 distinct CDR3 sequences, with 17% found just once. Sequencing was performed on PBMCs or a T cell subset sorted from them (not recorded which). These receptors were collected from an adult woman who had mild COVID-19 (a few samples of this study predate the infection). Cell type and time point are not known.

The chain is built from TRBV7-6 and TRBJ2-7, with D perhaps matching TRBD1 (5 bases). Looked up from germline, CDR1 is SGHVS and CDR2 is FNYEAQ. The CDR3 has 13 amino acids. V dropped 8 bases and J dropped 2 bases, with 13 bases sitting between them. The CDR3 coding sequence is TGTGCCAGCGCCTCGGACAAGGCCTACGAGCAGTACTTC. It is translated as CASASDKAYEQYF.

J is TRBJ1-3 and V is TRBV12-3 or TRBV12-4, with 7 bases that match TRBD1. CDR3 size: 15 residues. The V and J ends lost 5 bases and 8 bases, in that order; junction bases with no gene match: 12. CDR3 region: CASSPPRGYGDTIYF. CDR3 in DNA: TGTGCCAGCAGTCCTCCCAGGGGGTACGGGGACACCATATATTTT.

This clonotype was seen more than once but under ten times. The CDR3 reads CASSLDQGSTDTQYF. The CDR3 DNA reads as TGTGCCAGCAGCTTAGACCAGGGTTCCACAGATACGCAGTATTTT. The chain carries TRBV7-9 and TRBJ2-3, with D maybe TRBD1 (5 bases). This CDR3 region has 15 residues. V gave up 1 base and J gave up 2 bases, with 10 bases separating them. Germline V gives CDR1 SEHNR, CDR2 FQNEAQ (reference sequence).

This clonotype has a count of ten or more. This rearrangement joins TRBV20-1 to TRBJ2-1, with 7 bases that match TRBD2. The germline gives CDR1 DFQATT, CDR2 SNEGSKA (reference sequence). Trimming cost V 4 bases and J 1 base; bases outside gene matches: 10. The length of the CDR3 is 16 residues. This chain's CDR3 is CSANPIGGSSYNEQFF. CDR3 coding DNA: TGCAGTGCTAACCCGATCGGGGGGAGTTCCTACAATGAGCAGTTCTTC.

In its sample, this clonotype was seen a few times. J is TRBJ1-1 and V is TRBV20-1; no definite D call. Trimming removed 5 bases at V and 1 base at J, with 5 bases between. Germline V gene data show CDR1 as DFQATT and CDR2 as SNEGSKA (reference sequence). The CDR3 consists of 11 residues. CDR3 amino acids: CSASWNTEAFF. The CDR3 nucleotides are TGCAGTGCTTCGTGGAACACTGAAGCTTTCTTT.

There are many counts of this clonotype. V is TRBV24-1 and J is TRBJ2-1; D is perhaps TRBD1 or TRBD2 (5 bases each). Trimming shortened V by 7 bases and J by 10 bases, and 19 bases separated the two germline ends. The CDR3 has 14 residues. Germline lookup yields CDR1 KGHDR and CDR2 SFDVKD. The CDR3 sequence: CATSPSGQTGEQFF. The CDR3 DNA sequence: TGTGCCACCAGCCCTTCGGGGCAGACCGGCGAGCAGTTCTTC.

In this sample, this clonotype turned up many times. The J gene is TRBJ2-1, the V gene TRBV27, with TRBD2 matching over 8 bases. This CDR3 region has 16 residues. J was trimmed by 0 bases and V by 6 bases; bases with no gene match: 7. Germline lookup yields CDR1 MNHEY and CDR2 SMNVEV (reference sequence). For the CDR3, the DNA is TGTGCCAGCAGACTGGCGGGAGGCGGCTCCTACAATGAGCAGTTCTTC. This codes for CASRLAGGGSYNEQFF.

In this sample, this clonotype turned up a few times. The chain carries TRBV19 and TRBJ2-2, with D unclear. Germline loops: CDR1 LNHDA, CDR2 SQIVND (reference sequence). V was cut by 6 bases and J by 5 bases, with 4 bases left in between. This CDR3 contains 11 residues. CDR3 in DNA: TGTGCCAGTAGAACTACCGGGGAGCTGTTTTTT. This encodes CASRTTGELFF. The full variable domain, its missing parts supplied by reference TRBV19 and TRBJ2-2, is DGGITQSPKYLFRKEGQNVTLSCEQNLNHDAMYWYRQDPGQGLRLIYYSQIVNDFQKGDIAEGYSVSREKKESFPLTVTSAQKNPTAFYLCASRTTGELFFGEGSRLTVL.

In this sample, this clonotype turned up a few times. The V call is TRBV5-6, the J call TRBJ2-5; 9 bases fit TRBD1. Germline-derived CDR1 and CDR2 are SGHDT and YYEEEE. Losses at the gene ends were 2 bases for V and 4 bases for J; bases not matched to a gene: 9. The length of the CDR3 is 16 residues. CDR3: CASSFPWTGEGETQYF. For the CDR3, the DNA is TGTGCCAGCAGCTTCCCCTGGACAGGGGAAGGAGAGACCCAGTACTTC.

This chain connects TRBV27 to TRBJ2-5, with D unresolved. The CDR3 totals 13 residues. CDR1 is MNHEY, CDR2 SMNVEV, per germline (reference sequence). V gave up 6 bases and J gave up 5 bases, with 13 bases separating them. In DNA, the CDR3 is TGTGCCAGCAGCCAAGGGATGAGGGAGACCCAGTACTTC. Protein: CASSQGMRETQYF.

In its sample, this clonotype was seen a few times. This chain connects TRBV7-7 to TRBJ2-3; 7 bases fit TRBD1. The junction had 8 bases not matched to a gene; V was cut back by 3 bases and J by 5 bases. CDR1 is SSHAT, CDR2 FNYEAQ, per germline (reference sequence). This CDR3 comprises 15 residues. CDR3 sequence (DNA): TGTGCCAGCAGCTTTGGACAGGATGCGAGAGATACGCAGTATTTT. It translates to CASSFGQDARDTQYF.

The table lists this clonotype with a few counts. Its ends do not fully match the called genes, so a read error is possible. The CDR3 nucleotides read TGTGCCAGCAGTTTAGGGACATCGAACACCGGGGAGCTGTCTTTT. The encoded protein is CASSLGTSNTGELSF. V usage is TRBV12-3 or TRBV12-4 and J usage is TRBJ2-2; D tentatively reads TRBD1 or TRBD2 (5 bases each). The CDR3 covers 15 residues.

The V and J genes are TRBV24-1 and TRBJ2-1, with TRBD1 identical over 9 bases. V shed 5 bases and J 8 bases; nucleotides not matched to a gene: 18. CDR3 size: 18 residues. The germline V gene has CDR1 KGHDR and CDR2 SFDVKD. The CDR3 is CATSVADRVGQGSYEQFF. CDR3 coding DNA: TGTGCCACCAGTGTGGCGGACCGGGTAGGACAGGGGAGTTATGAGCAGTTCTTC.